This T cell receptor (beta chain) was recorded in a study of molecular identifiers for immune sequencing clone quantification. Study-level background: With replicates, the RNA of about 20,000 or 100,000 naive CD8 cells was split five ways and four were sequenced. The study's findings and limits: Amid some 1 million naive cells, spiked Jurkat TCR RNA from one cell was reportedly still detectable. For effector cells, clones above 20 RNA copies held over 97% of molecules; for naive cells, under 1%.

Using its own MiXCR run on the PCR reads, TCRdb lists one record per CDR3 protein. The table has under 800,000 distinct CDR3 sequences, about 25% seen once. This clonotype was observed many times. As yet, its antigen is unknown. CDR1 is SGHTA, CDR2 FQGNSA, per germline. The CDR3 contains 14 residues. The junction had 7 bases not matched to a gene; V was cut back by 5 bases and J by 4 bases. The V gene is TRBV7-2, the J gene TRBJ2-7, with 8 nucleotides matching TRBD2. The TCR was taken from a human donor in good health. Some libraries in this study had Jurkat cell RNA spiked in. The sequenced sample was naive CD8+ T cells from blood, with Jurkat cell RNA spiked in. Noted subset: FACS-sorted CD8+CD4-CCR7+CD45RA+ naive T cells. The CDR3 reads CASSELAELYEQYF. As DNA, the CDR3 is TGTGCCAGCAGCGAACTAGCGGAACTATACGAGCAGTACTTC.